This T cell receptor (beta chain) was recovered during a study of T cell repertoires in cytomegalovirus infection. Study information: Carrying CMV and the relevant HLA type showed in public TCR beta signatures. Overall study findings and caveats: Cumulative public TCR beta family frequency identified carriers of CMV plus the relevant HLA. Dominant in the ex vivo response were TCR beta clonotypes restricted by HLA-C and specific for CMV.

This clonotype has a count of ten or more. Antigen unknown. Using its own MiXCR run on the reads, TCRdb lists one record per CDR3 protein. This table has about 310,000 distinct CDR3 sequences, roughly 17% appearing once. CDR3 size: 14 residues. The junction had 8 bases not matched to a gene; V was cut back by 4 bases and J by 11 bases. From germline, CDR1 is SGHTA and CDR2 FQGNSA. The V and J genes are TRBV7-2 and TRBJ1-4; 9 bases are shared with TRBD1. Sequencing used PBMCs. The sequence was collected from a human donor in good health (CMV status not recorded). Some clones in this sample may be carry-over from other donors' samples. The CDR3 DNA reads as TGTGCCAGCAGCTCCTACAGGGGGCGTAGGAAACTGTTTTTT. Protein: CASSSYRGRRKLFF.